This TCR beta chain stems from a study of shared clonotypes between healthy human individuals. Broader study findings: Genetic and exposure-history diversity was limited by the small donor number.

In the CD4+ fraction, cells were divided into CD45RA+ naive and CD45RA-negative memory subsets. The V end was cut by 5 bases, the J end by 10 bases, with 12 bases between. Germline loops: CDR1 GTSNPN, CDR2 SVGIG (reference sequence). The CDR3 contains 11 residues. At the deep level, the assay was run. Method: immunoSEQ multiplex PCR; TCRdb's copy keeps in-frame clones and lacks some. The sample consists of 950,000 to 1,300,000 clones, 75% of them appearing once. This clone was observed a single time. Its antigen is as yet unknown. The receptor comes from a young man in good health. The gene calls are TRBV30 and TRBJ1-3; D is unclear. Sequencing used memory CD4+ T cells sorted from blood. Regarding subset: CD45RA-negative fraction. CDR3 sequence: CAWVEPWTIYF. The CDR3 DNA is TGTGCCTGGGTAGAACCTTGGACCATATATTTT.